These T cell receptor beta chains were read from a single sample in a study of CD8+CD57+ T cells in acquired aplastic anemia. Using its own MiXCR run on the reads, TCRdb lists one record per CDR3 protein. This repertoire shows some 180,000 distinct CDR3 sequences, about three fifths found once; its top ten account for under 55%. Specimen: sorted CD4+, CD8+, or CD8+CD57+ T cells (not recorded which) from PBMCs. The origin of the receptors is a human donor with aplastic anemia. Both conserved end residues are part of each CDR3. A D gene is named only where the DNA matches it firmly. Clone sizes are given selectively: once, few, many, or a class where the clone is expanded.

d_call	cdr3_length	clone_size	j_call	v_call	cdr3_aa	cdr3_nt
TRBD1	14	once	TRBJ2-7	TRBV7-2	CASMRDRGLYEQYF	TGTGCCAGCATGAGGGACAGGGGGCTGTACGAGCAGTACTTC
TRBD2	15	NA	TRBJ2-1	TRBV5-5	CASSPPWRGGNEQFF	TGTGCCAGCAGCCCTCCGTGGCGGGGGGGAAATGAGCAGTTCTTC
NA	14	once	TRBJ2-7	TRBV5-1	CASSLEGGPYEQYF	TGCGCCAGCAGCTTGGAGGGGGGCCCCTACGAGCAGTACTTC
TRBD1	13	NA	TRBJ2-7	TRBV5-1	CASTTGTGYEQYF	TGCGCCAGCACCACCGGGACAGGCTACGAGCAGTACTTC
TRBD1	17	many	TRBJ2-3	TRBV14	CASSQLSDRDHTDTQYF	TGTGCCAGCAGCCAATTATCGGACAGGGATCACACAGATACGCAGTATTTT
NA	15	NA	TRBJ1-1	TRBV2	CASSEGRGGGTEAFF	TGTGCCAGCAGTGAAGGGCGAGGGGGGGGCACTGAAGCTTTCTTT
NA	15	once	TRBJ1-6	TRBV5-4	CASSSAGGYNSPLHF	TGTGCCAGCAGCTCGGCGGGGGGTTATAATTCACCCCTCCACTTT
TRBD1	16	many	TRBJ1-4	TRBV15	CATSRDRTGGEEKLFF	TGTGCCACCAGCAGAGACAGGACAGGGGGCGAGGAAAAACTGTTTTTT
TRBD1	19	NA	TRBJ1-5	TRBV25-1	CASSDLGQGAPLSNQPQHF	TGTGCCAGCAGTGACCTAGGACAGGGGGCTCCGCTAAGCAATCAGCCCCAGCATTTT
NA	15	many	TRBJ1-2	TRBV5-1	CASSLARAGDYGYTF	TGCGCCAGCAGCTTGGCCCGCGCAGGGGATTATGGCTACACCTTC
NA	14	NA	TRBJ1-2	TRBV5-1	CASSLERANYGYTF	TGCGCCAGCAGCTTGGAACGGGCTAACTATGGCTACACCTTC
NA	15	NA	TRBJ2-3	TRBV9	CASSVGSFGTDTQYF	TGTGCCAGCAGCGTTGGGTCCTTTGGGACAGATACGCAGTATTTT
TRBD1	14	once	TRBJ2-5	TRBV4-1	CASSQEQGEETQYF	TGCGCCAGCAGCCAAGAACAGGGGGAAGAGACCCAGTACTTC
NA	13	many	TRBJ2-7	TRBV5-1	CASGAGKAYEQYF	TGCGCCAGCGGTGCGGGGAAAGCCTACGAGCAGTACTTC
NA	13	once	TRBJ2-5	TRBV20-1	CSASGWGLEAQYF	TGCAGTGCCTCAGGGTGGGGTTTGGAGGCCCAGTACTTC
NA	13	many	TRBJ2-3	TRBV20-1	CSGAPQLTDTQYF	TGCAGTGGAGCGCCCCAACTCACAGATACGCAGTATTTT
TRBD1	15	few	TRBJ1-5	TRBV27	CASSAWTGDNQPQHF	TGTGCCAGCAGTGCCTGGACAGGGGACAATCAGCCCCAGCATTTT
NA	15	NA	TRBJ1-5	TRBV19	CASGAPRAGIQPQHF	TGTGCCAGTGGGGCTCCCAGGGCTGGCATTCAGCCCCAGCATTTT
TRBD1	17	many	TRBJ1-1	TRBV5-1	CASSQGTGGTKNTEAFF	TGCGCCAGCAGTCAGGGGACAGGGGGAACTAAGAACACTGAAGCTTTCTTT
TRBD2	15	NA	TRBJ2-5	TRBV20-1	CSVTGTSGREETQYF	TGCAGCGTGACCGGGACTAGCGGGAGGGAAGAGACCCAGTACTTC
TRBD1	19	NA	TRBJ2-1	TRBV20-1	CSARDRDRGLYGGYNEQFF	TGCAGTGCTAGAGATAGGGACAGGGGGTTATACGGTGGCTACAATGAGCAGTTCTTC
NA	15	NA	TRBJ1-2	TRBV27	CASSLQGGARYGYTF	TGTGCCAGCAGTTTGCAGGGTGGGGCGCGGTACGGCTACACCTTC
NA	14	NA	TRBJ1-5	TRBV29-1	CSVAGRGGDQPQHF	TGCAGCGTCGCGGGACGCGGGGGAGATCAGCCCCAGCATTTT
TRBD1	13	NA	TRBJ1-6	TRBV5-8	CASRDRGESPLHF	TGTGCCAGCAGAGACAGGGGTGAATCACCCCTCCACTTT
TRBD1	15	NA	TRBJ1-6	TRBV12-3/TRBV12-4	CASSVQGQGNSPLHF	TGTGCCAGCAGTGTCCAGGGACAGGGAAATTCACCCCTCCACTTT
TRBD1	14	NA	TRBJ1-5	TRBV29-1	CSVTQGAGNQPQHF	TGCAGCGTAACACAGGGGGCCGGCAATCAGCCCCAGCATTTT
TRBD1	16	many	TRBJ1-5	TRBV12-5	CASVLSTGWFDQPQHF	TGTGCTAGTGTCCTCTCGACAGGGTGGTTCGATCAGCCCCAGCATTTT
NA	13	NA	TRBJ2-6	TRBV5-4	CASSSPWANVLTF	TGTGCCAGCAGCTCGCCCTGGGCCAACGTCCTGACTTTC
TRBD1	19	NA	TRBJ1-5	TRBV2	CASSDSKTGGEAGNQPQHF	TGTGCCAGCAGTGACTCGAAGACAGGGGGCGAGGCTGGCAATCAGCCCCAGCATTTT
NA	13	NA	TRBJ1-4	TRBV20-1	CSARPKGNEKLFF	TGCAGTGCTAGACCTAAAGGGAACGAAAAACTGTTTTTT
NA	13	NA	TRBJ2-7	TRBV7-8	CASSLAAFYEQYF	TGTGCCAGCAGCTTAGCGGCGTTCTACGAGCAGTACTTC
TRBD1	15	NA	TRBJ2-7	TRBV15	CATSRETGGIYEQYF	TGTGCCACCAGCAGAGAGACAGGGGGAATCTACGAGCAGTACTTC
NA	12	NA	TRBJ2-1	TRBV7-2	CASSLRWNEQFF	TGTGCCAGCAGCTTAAGGTGGAATGAGCAGTTCTTC
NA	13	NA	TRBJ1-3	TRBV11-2	CASSLDVTGLGYF	TGTGCCAGCAGCTTAGATGTTACGGGACTAGGATATTTT
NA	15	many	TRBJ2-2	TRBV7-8	CASSPRVANTGELFF	TGTGCCAGCAGCCCTAGGGTCGCGAACACCGGGGAGCTGTTTTTT
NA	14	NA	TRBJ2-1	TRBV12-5	CASSSRQGGAGQFF	TGTGCCAGCAGTTCCCGCCAGGGGGGGGCCGGGCAGTTCTTC
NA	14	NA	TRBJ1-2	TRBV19	CASRTTIGPYGYTF	TGTGCCAGTAGGACGACCATTGGACCTTATGGCTACACCTTC
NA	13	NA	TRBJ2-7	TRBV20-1	CSARERGRYEQYF	TGCAGTGCTAGGGAGAGGGGACGTTACGAGCAGTACTTC
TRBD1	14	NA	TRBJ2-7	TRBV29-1	CSVGGTGNSYEQYF	TGCAGCGTTGGGGGGACAGGGAACTCCTACGAGCAGTACTTC
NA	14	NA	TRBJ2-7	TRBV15	CATSVQQGPYEQYF	TGTGCCACCAGCGTCCAACAGGGCCCCTACGAGCAGTACTTC
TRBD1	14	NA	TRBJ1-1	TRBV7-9	CASSLQGRGTEAFF	TGTGCCAGCAGTTTACAGGGGCGCGGCACTGAAGCTTTCTTT
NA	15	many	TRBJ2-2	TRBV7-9	CASSLIAANTGELFF	TGTGCCAGCAGCTTAATAGCGGCGAACACCGGGGAGCTGTTTTTT